A single sample gave rise to the 20 T cell receptor beta chains below, sequenced in a study of blood T cell repertoires in COVID-19. Assay: immunoSEQ multiplex PCR; the TCRdb copy retains only in-frame clones and omits some. The data contain about 59,000 clones, over 80% of them singletons. The sequenced sample consisted of peripheral blood. Receptors were obtained from a woman older than 75 with acute or convalescent COVID-19.

The chain has TRBV27 and TRBJ1-2, with a possible D match to TRBD1 (6 bases). CDR1 MNHEY and CDR2 SMNVEV come from the germline V gene (reference sequence). Trimming removed 6 bases at V and 4 bases at J, with 18 bases between. This CDR3 spans 15 amino acids. Here the CDR3 reads CASRGYPGGGYGYTF. The CDR3, as DNA: TGTGCCAGCAGGGGATACCCGGGGGGCGGCTATGGCTACACCTTC.

The V call is TRBV10-3, the J call TRBJ1-3, with D maybe TRBD1 (5 bases). V lost 4 bases to trimming and J lost 4 bases, with 11 bases between them. The CDR3 is 14 amino acids. CDR1 is ENHRY, CDR2 SYGVKD, per germline. The CDR3 nucleotides read TGTGCCATCAGTGGGGGGGGAACCGGAAACACCATATATTTT. Its translation is CAISGGGTGNTIYF.

This chain uses TRBV11-2 with TRBJ2-3, with 10 bases aligning to TRBD2. The CDR3 has 14 amino acids. Germline CDR1 and CDR2: SGHAT and FQNNGV. V was clipped by 5 bases and J by 5 bases; unmatched bases: 4. DNA for the CDR3: TGTGCCAGCAGCCCCCGACTAGCGGGAGATACGCAGTATTTT. It specifies CASSPRLAGDTQYF.

The chain recombines TRBV7-3 with TRBJ2-2; TRBD2 matches 8 bases. This CDR3 region has 19 residues. V was pared by 0 bases and J by 4 bases, with 13 bases of the junction left unmatched. Germline V gene lookup returns CDR1 SGHTA and CDR2 FQGTGA. CDR3 in amino acids: CASSLTVRSGRKGTGELFF. The CDR3 region has the DNA TGTGCCAGCAGCTTAACGGTTCGGAGCGGGAGAAAAGGCACCGGGGAGCTGTTTTTT.

This rearrangement joins TRBV11-2 to TRBJ2-7; D is perhaps TRBD2 (5 bases). Germline V gene lookup returns CDR1 SGHAT and CDR2 FQNNGV. Trimming removed 1 base from V and 0 bases from J, with 10 bases in between. CDR3 length: 15 amino acids. In DNA, the CDR3 is TGTGCCAGCAGCTTAGGCCTCGGGGTCTCCTACGAGCAGTACTTC. Its translation is CASSLGLGVSYEQYF.

This clone is a singleton in its sample. V usage is TRBV30 and J usage is TRBJ2-7; TRBD2 agrees at 7 bases. The CDR3 extends over 15 amino acids. Looked up from germline, CDR1 is GTSNPN and CDR2 is SVGIG (reference sequence). The V and J ends lost 3 bases and 0 bases, in that order; junction bases with no gene match: 8. CDR3 DNA: TGTGCCTGGAGCCGGGGGGTGGTAAGCTCCTACGAGCAGTACTTC. Translating it yields CAWSRGVVSSYEQYF.

A single count supports this clone. This chain connects TRBV28 to TRBJ2-1; D is undetermined. The V and J ends lost 5 bases and 9 bases respectively, with 11 bases between them. The germline V gene has CDR1 MDHEN and CDR2 SYDVKM. The CDR3 length is 12 residues. CDR3 sequence (DNA): TGTGCCAGCAGTCCTAGTGTGAGTGAGCAGTTCTTC. Translating it yields CASSPSVSEQFF.

The rearrangement uses TRBV9 and TRBJ1-1, with 7 nucleotides matching TRBD1. The length of the CDR3 is 14 residues. Germline values: CDR1 SGDLS, CDR2 YYNGEE. Trimming took 4 bases from V and 2 from J; bases not matched to a gene: 5. Here the CDR3 DNA reads TGTGCCAGCAGCACGACAGGGTTCAACACTGAAGCTTTCTTT. Residues: CASSTTGFNTEAFF.

V is TRBV19 and J is TRBJ2-1; D might be TRBD2 (6 bases). Looked up from germline, CDR1 is LNHDA and CDR2 is SQIVND (reference sequence). CDR3 length: 14 residues. Between the trimmed V and J ends, which lost 6 bases and 8 bases, there was a span of 17 bases. The DNA for the CDR3 is TGTGCCAGTAGGAGAAGACTAGGTCCGGATGAGCAGTTCTTC. It yields the protein CASRRRLGPDEQFF.

The gene calls are TRBV19 and TRBJ1-1; TRBD1 matches 10 bases. CDR1 LNHDA and CDR2 SQIVND come from the germline V gene (reference sequence). The CDR3 has 10 amino acids. After removal of 9 bases from V and 11 bases from J, the junction contained 3 bases not matched to a gene. The CDR3 region has the DNA TGTGCCAGCGGGGGACAGGGGGCTTTCTTT. Translating gives CASGGQGAFF.

The table lists this clone with a count of one. V usage is TRBV29-1 and J usage is TRBJ1-1, with 8 bases that match TRBD1. This CDR3 spans 12 amino acids. Germline loops: CDR1 SQVTM, CDR2 ANQGSEA. V lost 7 bases to trimming and J lost 5 bases; unmatched junction nucleotides: 6. The CDR3 reads CSARQGRTEAFF. The CDR3 coding sequence is TGCAGCGCCCGACAGGGGAGGACTGAAGCTTTCTTT.

This clone was seen once. V usage is TRBV7-2 and J usage is TRBJ1-4; tentative D call: TRBD1 (6 bases). The V end lost 3 bases, the J end lost 4 bases, and 9 bases lay between the germline ends. This CDR3 region has 14 residues. Per the germline V gene, CDR1 is SGHTA and CDR2 is FQGNSA. The CDR3: CASSFTGFNEKLFF. CDR3 nucleotides: TGTGCCAGCAGCTTTACAGGGTTTAATGAAAAACTGTTTTTT.

The rearrangement joins TRBV14 to TRBJ1-2; no firm D call. Per germline, CDR1 SGHDN and CDR2 FVKESK. This CDR3 is built from 13 residues. The V end lost 0 bases, the J end lost 6 bases, and 8 bases lay between the germline ends. CDR3 sequence reads: CASSQDLQNGYTF. In DNA form, the CDR3 reads TGTGCCAGCAGCCAAGATCTTCAGAATGGCTACACCTTC.

A remark on this clone: Its ends do not fully match the called genes, so a read error is possible. V usage is TRBV10-3 and J usage is TRBJ2-7; no clear D gene. Germline values: CDR1 ENHRY, CDR2 SYGVKD. The CDR3 loop spans 10 amino acids. This CDR3 reads CAIGDVEQYF. The CDR3 DNA is TGTGCCATCGGTGATGTAGAGCAGTACTTC.

The chain joins TRBV6-5 to TRBJ2-1, with 7 bases that match TRBD1. Germline CDR1 MNHEY, CDR2 SVGAGI. The CDR3 totals 15 residues. Trimming took 6 bases from V and 9 from J; bases not matched to a gene: 14. The CDR3 nucleotides read TGTGCCAGCAGCTTAACAGGGGCGAGCGTCGGTGAGCAGTTCTTC. This sequence encodes CASSLTGASVGEQFF.

The sample holds a few counts of this clone. The chain combines TRBV11-2 with TRBJ1-6; the match to TRBD1 covers 8 bases. V dropped 4 bases and J dropped 0; count of bases not matched to a gene: 8. CDR3 length: 18 amino acids. Germline V lookup: CDR1 SGHAT, CDR2 FQNNGV. The CDR3 region has the DNA TGTGCCAGCAGCTCCTCGTGGACAGGGAGCTCCTATAATTCACCCCTCCACTTT. As protein: CASSSSWTGSSYNSPLHF. The entire variable domain, with the rest obtained from reference TRBV11-2 and TRBJ1-6, is as follows: EAGVAQSPRYKIIEKRQSVAFWCNPISGHATLYWYQQILGQGPKLLIQFQNNGVVDDSQLPKDRFSAERLKGVDSTLKIQPAKLEDSAVYLCASSSSWTGSSYNSPLHFGNGTRLTVT.

The rearrangement links TRBV12-3 or TRBV12-4 to TRBJ1-2; 7 nucleotides agree with TRBD1. The CDR3 is made up of 12 amino acids. V gave up 6 bases and J gave up 8 bases; unmatched junction bases: 6. This CDR3 reads CASREGARGYTF. As DNA, the CDR3 is TGTGCCAGCAGGGAGGGGGCGCGAGGCTACACCTTC.

V is TRBV7-8 and J is TRBJ1-2; D gene unclear. Trimming cost V 4 bases and J 4 bases, with 16 bases left between them. The germline gives CDR1 SGHVS, CDR2 FQNEAQ. The CDR3 sequence is 15 residues long. The CDR3 spells CASSSLRADPYGYTF. CDR3 coding DNA: TGTGCCAGCAGCTCTCTACGTGCGGATCCCTATGGCTACACCTTC.

The chain employs TRBV11-2 and TRBJ2-5; TRBD2 matches at 7 bases. In germline, CDR1 is SGHAT, CDR2 FQNNGV. There are 18 residues in the CDR3. Trimming removed 3 bases from V and 7 bases from J; junction bases left unmatched: 20. CDR3 protein: CASSFRSDQRELTGTQYF. Here the CDR3 DNA reads TGTGCCAGCAGCTTCAGATCGGATCAGCGGGAACTGACGGGGACCCAGTACTTC.

This rearrangement joins TRBV18 to TRBJ2-7; tentatively, D is TRBD1 (5 bases). The CDR3 loop spans 14 amino acids. The germline V gene encodes CDR1 KGHSH and CDR2 LQKENI. The V end lost 4 bases, the J end lost 4 bases, and 14 bases lay between the germline ends. The CDR3 sequence: CASSLIQDTYEQYF. The CDR3 nucleotides are TGTGCCAGCTCACTTATCCAGGACACGTACGAGCAGTACTTC.